The next 27 T cell receptor beta chains were all read from a single sample in a study of neurological immune-mediated disorders. TCRdb re-analysed the 5' RACE reads in MiXCR, keeping a single row per CDR3 protein. The data hold about 78,000 distinct CDR3 sequences, with 4.5% to 6.5% observed a single time. The material sequenced was PBMCs. The source is a woman in her twenties or thirties with multiple sclerosis.

This clonotype came up many times. The chain recombines TRBV12-3 or TRBV12-4 with TRBJ1-5; possibly TRBD1 for D (5 bases). V was trimmed by 3 bases and J by 9 bases, leaving 12 bases between them. This CDR3 contains 13 residues. The CDR3 here is CASSLEGGGPQHF. The CDR3 region has the DNA TGTGCCAGCAGTTTGGAGGGCGGGGGGCCCCAGCATTTT.

At least ten counts were recorded for this clonotype. V gene TRBV29-1 combines with J gene TRBJ1-2; unclear D gene. This CDR3 is built from 11 residues. Per germline, CDR1 SQVTM and CDR2 ANQGSEA. V was pared by 7 bases and J by 5 bases, with 11 bases between. The CDR3 loop reads CSALAGYGYTF. CDR3 in DNA: TGCAGCGCCCTGGCCGGGTATGGCTACACCTTC.

At least ten counts were recorded for this clonotype. This chain uses TRBV18 with TRBJ2-7; D is unclear. V was pared by 3 bases and J by 3 bases, with 3 bases between. The length of the CDR3 is 11 residues. Germline V gene lookup returns CDR1 KGHSH and CDR2 LQKENI. The CDR3 protein is CASSPGYEQYF. CDR3 in DNA: TGTGCCAGCTCACCTGGCTACGAGCAGTACTTC.

The gene calls are TRBV5-1 and TRBJ1-1; tentatively, D is TRBD1 (6 bases). Trimming stripped 9 bases from V and 2 bases from J, with 14 bases between. This CDR3 comprises 13 residues. Germline CDR1 reads SGHRS; CDR2 reads YFSETQ. CDR3: CATSRDINTEAFF. The CDR3, as DNA: TGCGCCACCTCTAGGGACATCAACACTGAAGCTTTCTTT.

This clonotype was detected only a few times. The chain carries TRBV6-5 and TRBJ2-2; 12 bases agree with TRBD2. There are 17 residues in the CDR3. Germline assignment: CDR1 MNHEY and CDR2 SVGAGI. The V segment lost 8 bases and the J segment 5 bases; nucleotides outside the gene matches: 12. The CDR3 loop is CASQRLAGVSGTGELFF. In nucleotides, the CDR3 is TGTGCCAGCCAACGACTAGCGGGAGTCTCGGGGACCGGGGAGCTGTTTTTT.

This clonotype has a count of ten or more. This rearrangement joins TRBV20-1 to TRBJ2-1; D is unclear. CDR3 length: 13 amino acids. The V and J ends lost 2 bases and 8 bases respectively, with 13 bases between them. From germline, CDR1 is DFQATT and CDR2 SNEGSKA (reference sequence). The CDR3 reads CSARTSVVDEQFF. The CDR3 bases are TGCAGTGCTAGAACGTCGGTGGTGGATGAGCAGTTCTTC.

This clonotype was picked up a small number of times. The chain combines TRBV5-1 with TRBJ2-1; 10 nucleotides match TRBD2. The junction had 3 bases not matched to a gene; V was cut back by 4 bases and J by 2 bases. The CDR3 is 15 residues long. Germline V gives CDR1 SGHRS, CDR2 YFSETQ. The CDR3 bases are TGCGCCAGCAGCCGACTAGCGGGTCCCTACAATGAGCAGTTCTTC. Protein sequence: CASSRLAGPYNEQFF.

This clonotype was counted only a few times. This chain joins TRBV20-1 and TRBJ1-1; D gene ambiguous. Germline CDR1 DFQATT, CDR2 SNEGSKA (reference sequence). Trimming removed 2 bases at V and 4 bases at J, with 20 bases between. The CDR3 has 16 amino acids. The CDR3 loop reads CSARRVLIGRITEAFF. In nucleotides, the CDR3 is TGCAGTGCTAGACGTGTACTGATTGGGAGGATCACTGAAGCTTTCTTT.

This clonotype has ten or more counts. V and J are TRBV10-3 and TRBJ1-3, with unresolved D. The CDR3 runs 15 residues. The germline gives CDR1 ENHRY, CDR2 SYGVKD. Trimming stripped 5 bases from V and 0 bases from J, with 11 bases between. CDR3 sequence: CAISNTASSGNTIYF. Here the CDR3 DNA reads TGTGCCATCAGTAATACGGCGAGCTCTGGAAACACCATATATTTT.

About this clonotype: A much more abundant neighbour one base away suggests this may be a read error. J is TRBJ1-6 and V is TRBV12-3 or TRBV12-4; no clear D. The CDR3 is 14 amino acids. CDR3 sequence: CASSYPGSDSHLHF. CDR3 sequence (DNA): TGTGCCAGCAGCTACCCGGGGAGCGATTCACACCTCCACTTT.

The sample holds many counts of this clonotype. The chain joins TRBV12-3 or TRBV12-4 to TRBJ2-5; unclear D gene. V lost 5 bases to trimming and J lost 1 base, with 14 bases between them. This CDR3 has 15 residues. In nucleotides, the CDR3 is TGTGCCAGCAGTCCCGCCCTCGGCCTCCAAGAGACCCAGTACTTC. Translated: CASSPALGLQETQYF.

V and J are TRBV6-5 and TRBJ2-3; TRBD2 matches 7 bases. The length of the CDR3 is 16 residues. Germline V gene lookup returns CDR1 MNHEY and CDR2 SVGAGI. With 0 bases clipped from V and 8 bases from J, the junction kept 11 bases outside the gene matches. The CDR3 sequence: CASSYSPHGRGGTQYF. The CDR3 coding sequence is TGTGCCAGCAGTTACTCCCCCCACGGGCGCGGGGGTACGCAGTATTTT.

This clonotype has only a few counts. The chain is built from TRBV20-1 and TRBJ2-5; 8 bases are shared with TRBD2. This CDR3 spans 18 amino acids. V dropped 0 bases and J dropped 5; count of bases not matched to a gene: 17. Germline V lookup: CDR1 DFQATT, CDR2 SNEGSKA (reference sequence). The CDR3 is CSARDSTGGPSISETQYF. The CDR3 DNA sequence: TGCAGTGCTAGAGATTCGACGGGAGGGCCCTCTATTTCGGAGACCCAGTACTTC.

This clonotype showed up many times. The rearrangement uses TRBV5-1 and TRBJ2-3; the D gene is possibly TRBD2 (5 bases). CDR1 SGHRS and CDR2 YFSETQ come from the germline V gene. The CDR3 contains 15 residues. Deletions cut 2 bases from V and 3 bases from J, with 13 bases between. In nucleotides, the CDR3 is TGCGCCAGCAGCTTTCTACTAGTGGAAACAGATACGCAGTATTTT. It codes for CASSFLLVETDTQYF. Variable domain in full (rest from reference TRBV5-1 and TRBJ2-3): KAGVTQTPRYLIKTRGQQVTLSCSPISGHRSVSWYQQTPGQGLQFLFEYFSETQRNKGNFPGRFSGRQFSNSRSEMNVSTLELGDSALYLCASSFLLVETDTQYFGPGTRLTVL.

This clonotype was seen many times. The rearrangement uses TRBV10-3 and TRBJ2-2, with D perhaps TRBD2 (5 bases). Trimming took off 7 bases at V and 0 bases at J, with 9 bases between the two ends. The length of the CDR3 is 14 residues. Germline V CDR1 and CDR2: ENHRY, SYGVKD. CDR3 in amino acids: CAITMRANTGELFF. The CDR3 DNA sequence: TGTGCCATCACAATGAGGGCGAACACCGGGGAGCTGTTTTTT.

This clonotype occurred many times. The gene calls are TRBV24-1 and TRBJ2-5; TRBD2 might be the D (5 bases). Germline-derived CDR1 and CDR2 are KGHDR and SFDVKD. This CDR3 contains 15 residues. V was trimmed by 6 bases and J by 1 base, leaving 14 bases between them. Here the CDR3 reads CATSPGGSVQETQYF. The CDR3 coding sequence is TGTGCCACCAGTCCTGGTGGTAGCGTCCAAGAGACCCAGTACTTC.

This clonotype was detected a few times. V is TRBV5-1 and J is TRBJ1-1, with TRBD1 matching over 9 bases. The V gene's germline CDR1 is SGHRS and CDR2 YFSETQ. Trimming took 4 bases from V and 5 from J; bases not matched to a gene: 9. CDR3 size: 15 residues. The CDR3 region is CASSGTGRVVTEAFF. CDR3 in DNA: TGCGCCAGCAGCGGGACAGGGCGGGTGGTAACTGAAGCTTTCTTT.

This clonotype was counted many times. The CDR3 here is CASSSLGLEQYF. CDR3 sequence (DNA): TGTGCCAGCAGCTCACTGGGCTTGGAGCAGTACTTC. The chain links TRBV5-6 to TRBJ2-7; the D is unclear. Germline V gene data show CDR1 as SGHDT and CDR2 as YYEEEE. V was trimmed by 3 bases and J by 7 bases, leaving 11 bases between them. This CDR3 contains 12 residues.

In its sample, this clonotype ranks as medium-sized. The chain joins TRBV4-1 to TRBJ2-1, with 7 bases fitting TRBD1. The CDR3 has 16 residues. The V gene end was trimmed by 1 base and the J gene end by 6 bases; junction bases not matched to a gene: 9. The germline V gene encodes CDR1 MGHRA and CDR2 YSYEKL. The chain's CDR3 is CASSQVGTVAFNEQFF. The CDR3 bases are TGCGCCAGCAGCCAAGTGGGGACAGTAGCTTTCAATGAGCAGTTCTTC.

The table lists this clonotype with many counts. V gene TRBV4-1 combines with J gene TRBJ2-1, with a tentative D call TRBD1 (5 bases). This CDR3 is 17 amino acids long. Germline CDR1 is MGHRA and CDR2 is YSYEKL. V was cut by 3 bases and J by 4 bases, with 19 bases left in between. The CDR3 here is CASSQQTALKGYNEQFF. CDR3 coding DNA: TGCGCCAGCAGCCAGCAGACAGCGCTTAAGGGTTACAATGAGCAGTTCTTC.

The table lists this clonotype with many counts. For the CDR3, the DNA is TGCAGTGCTAGAGATGGGGGAGAGACTGAAGCTTTCTTT. Protein product: CSARDGGETEAFF. V and J are TRBV20-1 and TRBJ1-1; weak D call: TRBD1 (5 bases). Germline lookup yields CDR1 DFQATT and CDR2 SNEGSKA (reference sequence). V lost 0 bases and J 5 bases, leaving 10 bases between the germline ends. This CDR3 spans 13 amino acids.

The chain employs TRBV12-3 or TRBV12-4 and TRBJ1-5, with 9 bases identical to TRBD1. V shed 2 bases, J shed 6 bases, and the junction held 5 bases outside the gene matches. This CDR3 region has 15 residues. Here the CDR3 DNA reads TGTGCCAGCAGTTTAACATGGACAGGGGTTCAGCCCCAGCATTTT. This translates into CASSLTWTGVQPQHF.

This clonotype has ten or more counts. The chain couples TRBV7-7 to TRBJ2-3; D perhaps matches TRBD1 (5 bases). The V end was cut by 5 bases, the J end by 2 bases, with 8 bases between. Looked up from germline, CDR1 is SSHAT and CDR2 is FNYEAQ (reference sequence). The CDR3 has 13 amino acids. CDR3 sequence reads: CASSSRDTDTQYF. CDR3 nucleotide sequence: TGTGCCAGCAGCAGCAGGGACACAGATACGCAGTATTTT.

V gene TRBV7-9 combines with J gene TRBJ1-5; 9 bases agree with TRBD1. Germline values: CDR1 SEHNR, CDR2 FQNEAQ (reference sequence). With V trimmed by 5 bases and J by 5 bases, 7 bases remained unmatched. The CDR3 contains 15 residues. The CDR3 DNA sequence: TGTGCCAGCAGCGCAGAACAGGGGGCCGATCAGCCCCAGCATTTT. Residues: CASSAEQGADQPQHF.

This clonotype was seen repeatedly, ten times or more. The V gene is TRBV10-3, the J gene TRBJ2-2; 10 positions match TRBD2. With 3 bases clipped from V and 7 bases from J, the junction kept 5 bases outside the gene matches. Germline values: CDR1 ENHRY, CDR2 SYGVKD. CDR3 size: 15 residues. The CDR3: CAISDLAGDGGELFF. The CDR3 nucleotides read TGTGCCATCAGTGACCTAGCGGGAGACGGCGGGGAGCTGTTTTTT.

This clonotype was seen many times. The rearrangement uses TRBV12-3 or TRBV12-4 and TRBJ1-1; 7 nucleotides match TRBD1. Trimming removed 2 bases from V and 4 bases from J; junction bases left unmatched: 7. The length of the CDR3 is 15 residues. As DNA, the CDR3 is TGTGCCAGCAGTTTATGGGCACAGGGGTTCACTGAAGCTTTCTTT. Amino acid sequence: CASSLWAQGFTEAFF.

This chain joins TRBV14 and TRBJ2-1; D is ambiguous. The CDR3 totals 13 residues. The V gene's germline CDR1 is SGHDN and CDR2 FVKESK. The V and J ends lost 1 base and 3 bases respectively, with 4 bases between them. The CDR3 is CASSQASYNEQFF. The CDR3, as DNA: TGTGCCAGCAGCCAAGCCAGCTACAATGAGCAGTTCTTC.